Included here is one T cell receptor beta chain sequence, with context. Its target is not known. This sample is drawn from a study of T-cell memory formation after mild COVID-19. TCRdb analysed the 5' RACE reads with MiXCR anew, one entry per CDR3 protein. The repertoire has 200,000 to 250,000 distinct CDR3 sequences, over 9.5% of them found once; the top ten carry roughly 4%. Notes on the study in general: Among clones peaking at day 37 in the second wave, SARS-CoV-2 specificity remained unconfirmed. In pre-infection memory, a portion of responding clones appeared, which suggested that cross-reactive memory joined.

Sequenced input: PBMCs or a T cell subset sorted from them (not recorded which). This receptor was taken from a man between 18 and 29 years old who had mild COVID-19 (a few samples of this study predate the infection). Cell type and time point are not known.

The CDR3 sequence is CASSSIRGRGEKLFF. CDR3 in DNA: TGTGCCAGCAGCTCCATCAGGGGGCGAGGTGAAAAACTGTTTTTT. V and J are TRBV11-2 and TRBJ1-4, with TRBD1 matching 8 bases. CDR3 size: 15 residues. J was trimmed by 7 bases and V by 4 bases; bases with no gene match: 8. Germline lookup yields CDR1 SGHAT and CDR2 FQNNGV.